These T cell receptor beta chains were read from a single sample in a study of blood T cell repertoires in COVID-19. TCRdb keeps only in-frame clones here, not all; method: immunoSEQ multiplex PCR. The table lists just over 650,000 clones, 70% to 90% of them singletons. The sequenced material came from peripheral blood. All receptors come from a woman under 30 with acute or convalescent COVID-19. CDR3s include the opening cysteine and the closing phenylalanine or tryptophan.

CASTAGYLPGELFF	TRBJ2-2	TRBV5-8
CASSTPGQGAHFAQYF	TRBJ2-3	TRBV5-4
CASSVRREYGYTF	TRBJ1-2	TRBV19
CASAHGQDYGYTF	TRBJ1-2	TRBV27
CASSPNQGGGYTF	TRBJ1-2	TRBV5-4
CASSFSGTGNEQFF	TRBJ2-1	TRBV5-5
CASSYSGGVSNQPQHF	TRBJ1-5	TRBV6-2/TRBV6-3
CASSPGQGNTGELFF	TRBJ2-2	TRBV6-5
CASSLAGGSYNSPLHF	TRBJ1-6	TRBV5-1
CSVRTDLNYGYTF	TRBJ1-2	TRBV29-1
CASRSRGQDEQYF	TRBJ2-7	TRBV14
CASSPHPGLSYNEQFF	TRBJ2-1	TRBV18
CASSSTLGDFEAFF	TRBJ1-1	TRBV11-2
CASSQDSLSPLHF	TRBJ1-6	TRBV4-3
CASSLRGTEAFF	TRBJ1-1	TRBV3-1/TRBV3-2
CASSELIPGQSVYGYTF	TRBJ1-2	TRBV2
CASSSHQTGGPEAFF	TRBJ1-1	TRBV18
CATSEHVNQPQHF	TRBJ1-5	TRBV24-1
CASSVDSHMNTEAFF	TRBJ1-1	TRBV9
CASSEGAGGFEQFF	TRBJ2-1	TRBV25-1
CASSFKDRSPHGYTF	TRBJ1-2	TRBV5-1
CASSPYRGKSEEQYF	TRBJ2-7	TRBV6-6
CASSPPRQRYGYTF	TRBJ1-2	TRBV7-9
CASSFNRANTEAFF	TRBJ1-1	TRBV11-2
CAISDRSWTYNSPLHF	TRBJ1-6	TRBV10-3
CASSWTGGLSTDTQYF	TRBJ2-3	TRBV7-2
CASSSLLPTGTQDNGYTF	TRBJ1-2	TRBV11-2
CASSPRLEGYTF	TRBJ1-2	TRBV5-6